Listed below are T cell receptor beta chains from one sample, sequenced in a study of T cell responses to AZD1222 COVID-19 vaccine. Method: immunoSEQ multiplex PCR; TCRdb's copy keeps in-frame clones and lacks some. The sample has under 150,000 clones, about 93% seen once. Sequencing was performed on peripheral blood, taken on day 0 of AZD1222 vaccination. These receptors all come from an adult in good health. Both conserved end residues are part of each CDR3. D genes are given only for firm matches. Expanded clones are given a class, and other clones once, few, many or no size at all.

v_gene	d_gene	j_gene	abundance	CDR3aa	CDR3nt
TRBV7-2	TRBD1	TRBJ2-7	once	CASSLAGDRGYEQYF	TGTGCCAGCAGCTTAGCGGGGGACAGGGGCTACGAGCAGTACTTC
TRBV14	TRBD2	TRBJ2-7	once	CASSQVGLAGVHEQYF	TGTGCCAGCAGCCAGGTCGGACTAGCGGGAGTTCACGAGCAGTACTTC
TRBV9	-	TRBJ2-3	-	CASSGALDPRNTDTQYF	TGTGCCAGCAGCGGCGCTTTGGACCCAAGAAACACAGATACGCAGTATTTT
TRBV6-5	-	TRBJ1-5	-	CASSYGVNQPQHF	TGTGCCAGCAGTTACGGGGTGAATCAGCCCCAGCATTTT
TRBV6-1	-	TRBJ1-2	-	CASSEAPGSRYPYGYTF	TGTGCCAGCAGTGAAGCCCCTGGGAGCCGGTATCCCTATGGCTACACCTTC
TRBV7-2	-	TRBJ2-1	-	CASSTTSVYNEQFF	TGTGCCAGCAGCACCACGAGCGTTTACAATGAGCAGTTCTTC
TRBV12-3/TRBV12-4	-	TRBJ1-1	-	CASSFKPNTEAFF	TGTGCCAGCAGTTTCAAGCCGAACACTGAAGCTTTCTTT
TRBV6-5	-	TRBJ1-2	-	CASSSAEGGNYGYTF	TGTGCCAGCAGTTCCGCGGAGGGAGGAAACTATGGCTACACCTTC
TRBV7-2	TRBD1	TRBJ2-6	-	CASSLRGQGALGANVLTF	TGTGCCAGCAGCTTACGGGGACAGGGGGCGCTTGGGGCCAACGTCCTGACTTTC
TRBV29-1	TRBD1	TRBJ1-2	once	CSAQPGTGGGYTF	TGCAGCGCCCAGCCCGGGACAGGGGGGGGCTACACCTTC
TRBV4-1	-	TRBJ2-7	few	CASSQEIRPIYEQYF	TGCGCCAGCAGCCAAGAAATACGTCCTATCTACGAGCAGTACTTC
TRBV7-2	TRBD1	TRBJ2-1	-	CASSLLDRGSYNEQFF	TGTGCCAGCAGCTTACTCGACAGGGGCTCCTACAATGAGCAGTTCTTC
TRBV18	-	TRBJ1-6	-	CASSPREVYNSPLHF	TGTGCCAGCTCACCACGGGAAGTTTATAATTCACCCCTCCACTTT
TRBV6-5	-	TRBJ2-7	-	CASSQSSYEQYF	TGTGCCAGCAGCCAAAGCTCCTACGAGCAGTACTTC
TRBV27	-	TRBJ2-7	-	CASSLGGAAPYEQYF	TGTGCCAGCAGTTTAGGGGGGGCCGCCCCCTACGAGCAGTACTTC
TRBV28	-	TRBJ1-1	once	CASSSGGGMNTEAFF	TGTGCCAGCAGTTCGGGCGGGGGCATGAACACTGAAGCTTTCTTT
TRBV11-2	TRBD1	TRBJ1-1	-	CASSRQGNTEAFF	TGTGCCAGCAGCCGACAGGGAAACACTGAAGCTTTCTTT
TRBV11-2	-	TRBJ2-1	-	CASSLRVETYNEQFF	TGTGCCAGCAGCCTCAGGGTCGAAACCTACAATGAGCAGTTCTTC
TRBV7-2	-	TRBJ2-2	-	CASSPTGSPGELFF	TGTGCCAGCAGCCCTACAGGGTCTCCCGGGGAGCTGTTTTTT
TRBV7-3	TRBD2	TRBJ2-1	-	CASSLMGGRARDEQFF	TGTGCCAGCAGCTTAATGGGCGGGAGGGCCCGGGATGAGCAGTTCTTC
TRBV9	-	TRBJ2-7	-	CASSVASAYEQYF	TGTGCCAGCAGCGTAGCATCAGCCTACGAGCAGTACTTC
TRBV11-3	-	TRBJ2-4	-	CASSLDETSRPGAKNIQYF	TGTGCCAGCAGCTTAGATGAGACTTCTCGGCCGGGGGCCAAAAACATTCAGTACTTC
TRBV5-4	-	TRBJ1-1	once	CASSSITEAFF	TGTGCCAGCAGCTCCATTACTGAAGCTTTCTTT
TRBV4-3	-	TRBJ1-1	-	CASSQAHGTQNTEAFF	TGCGCCAGCAGCCAAGCCCACGGGACACAGAACACTGAAGCTTTCTTT
TRBV19	TRBD1	TRBJ1-1	-	CASSPQGDTEAFF	TGTGCCAGTAGTCCACAGGGGGACACTGAAGCTTTCTTT
TRBV9	TRBD2	TRBJ2-2	-	CASSAVAGGWAGELFF	TGTGCCAGCAGCGCGGTAGCGGGAGGATGGGCCGGGGAGCTGTTTTTT
TRBV19	-	TRBJ2-6	-	CAGPYRSSGANVLTF	TGTGCCGGTCCCTATCGGTCTTCTGGGGCCAACGTCCTGACTTTC
TRBV6-5	TRBD1	TRBJ2-3	-	CASSYGTGWIDTQYF	TGTGCCAGCAGTTACGGGACAGGGTGGATAGATACGCAGTATTTT
TRBV4-1	-	TRBJ1-6	-	CASSQELAGGLRSPLHF	TGCGCCAGCAGCCAAGAGCTAGCGGGGGGCCTGAGGTCACCCCTCCACTTT
TRBV5-1	TRBD1	TRBJ2-2	-	CASSSGTGGSGELFF	TGCGCCAGCAGCTCCGGGACAGGGGGCTCCGGGGAGCTGTTTTTT
TRBV7-2	TRBD2	TRBJ2-7	-	CASSPTSGSYEQYF	TGTGCCAGCAGCCCAACTAGCGGGTCCTACGAGCAGTACTTC
TRBV19	-	TRBJ2-5	-	CASSKGTDQETQYF	TGTGCCAGTAGTAAGGGGACCGACCAAGAGACCCAGTACTTC
TRBV6-6	-	TRBJ2-2	-	CASSYWSSRELFF	TGTGCCAGCAGTTATTGGAGTTCCCGGGAGCTGTTTTTT
TRBV27	-	TRBJ2-2	few	CASSLFQARSTGELFF	TGTGCCAGCAGTTTATTCCAGGCAAGAAGCACCGGGGAGCTGTTTTTT
TRBV6-1	-	TRBJ2-7	-	CASSEARRSQYF	TGTGCCAGCAGTGAAGCGCGTCGGAGCCAATACTTC
TRBV30	-	TRBJ1-4	-	CAWNKDRLNEKLFF	TGTGCCTGGAATAAAGACAGACTAAATGAAAAACTGTTTTTT
TRBV10-3	TRBD1	TRBJ1-2	-	CAIRGTGGSPKLSLGYTF	TGTGCCATCAGAGGCACAGGGGGCTCGCCTAAATTAAGTCTCGGCTACACCTTC
TRBV13	-	TRBJ1-1	-	CASSSGTEEAFF	TGTGCCAGCAGCTCCGGGACGGAAGAAGCTTTCTTT
TRBV6-6	TRBD1	TRBJ1-5	-	CASSWTGGSQPQHF	TGTGCCAGCAGTTGGACAGGGGGAAGTCAGCCCCAGCATTTT
TRBV7-9	-	TRBJ2-3	many	CASSLSLGDDTQYF	TGTGCCAGCAGCTTATCTTTAGGCGATGATACGCAGTATTTT
TRBV2	TRBD2	TRBJ2-7	-	CARGGSGSLGTYEQYF	TGTGCTAGGGGTGGTAGCGGGAGTCTTGGGACCTACGAGCAGTACTTC
TRBV6-2/TRBV6-3	TRBD2	TRBJ2-2	-	CASSYPRLAGGQTGELFF	TGTGCCAGCAGTTACCCGAGACTAGCGGGGGGGCAAACCGGGGAGCTGTTTTTT